These T cell receptor beta chains were read from a single sample in a study of blood T cell repertoires in COVID-19. The assay was immunoSEQ multiplex PCR, and TCRdb's table has in-frame clones only and misses some. The data hold approximately 160,000 clones, with over 80% observed a single time. The sequencing input was peripheral blood. These receptor sequences come from a woman in her sixties with acute or convalescent COVID-19. The CDR3 runs from the conserved cysteine through the conserved F or W. D genes are given only for firm matches. Clone size, where shown, is once, few, many, or a class for clones that have expanded.

D | J | length | V | size | DNA | CDR3
TRBD1 | TRBJ1-4 | 16 | TRBV4-3 | . | TGCGCCAGCAGCCCAACAGGGGTGCAGAGTAATGAAAAACTGTTTTTT | CASSPTGVQSNEKLFF
. | TRBJ2-2 | 13 | TRBV5-1 | few | TGCGCCAGCAGCTTGTTAGACACCGGGGAGCTGTTTTTT | CASSLLDTGELFF
. | TRBJ1-2 | 12 | TRBV6-6 | . | TGTGCCAGCCTGATCTGGAGCTATGGCTACACCTTC | CASLIWSYGYTF
. | TRBJ2-6 | 14 | TRBV6-7 | . | TGTGCCAGCAGGCACTTAACTGGGGCCAACGTCCTGACTTTC | CASRHLTGANVLTF
TRBD2 | TRBJ2-5 | 13 | TRBV5-6 | . | TGTGCCAGCAGCGGCGGGGGCCAAGAGACCCAGTACTTC | CASSGGGQETQYF
TRBD2 | TRBJ2-7 | 13 | TRBV10-3 | . | TGTGCCATCAGCCCCGGACTAGCTGGTGAGCAGTACTTC | CAISPGLAGEQYF
TRBD2 | TRBJ2-5 | 17 | TRBV5-6 | . | TGTGCCAGCAGCTTAAAATTCAGGCTAGCGGGGGTAGAGACCCAGTACTTC | CASSLKFRLAGVETQYF
TRBD2 | TRBJ2-2 | 15 | TRBV7-6 | . | TGTGCCAGCAGCCTCACTAGCGGGACCACCGGGGAGCTGTTTTTT | CASSLTSGTTGELFF
TRBD2 | TRBJ2-1 | 14 | TRBV7-2 | . | TGTGCCAGCAGCGGGACTAGCGGGGTGGGTGAGCAGTTCTTC | CASSGTSGVGEQFF
. | TRBJ1-4 | 14 | TRBV4-3 | . | TGCGCCAGCAGCCAAGAAGGGGGATGGGAAAAACTGTTTTTT | CASSQEGGWEKLFF
TRBD2 | TRBJ2-1 | 16 | TRBV3-1/TRBV3-2 | . | TGTGCCAGCAGCCAACGGACTAGCCGTAACTACAATGAGCAGTTCTTC | CASSQRTSRNYNEQFF
TRBD1 | TRBJ2-1 | 14 | TRBV4-3 | few | TGCGCCAGCAGCCGGGACAGGGTTATGGGTGAGCAGTTCTTC | CASSRDRVMGEQFF
. | TRBJ1-1 | 13 | TRBV18 | . | TGTGCCAGCTCATCTTCAGGGGACACTGAAGCTTTCTTT | CASSSSGDTEAFF
. | TRBJ2-3 | 15 | TRBV11-3 | . | TGTGCCAGCAGCCCCCCGGGACACGGCACAGATACGCAGTATTTT | CASSPPGHGTDTQYF
TRBD1 | TRBJ1-2 | 15 | TRBV3-1/TRBV3-2 | . | TGTGCCAGCAGCCACGGACAGGGGGAGGCTGGTGGCTACACCTTC | CASSHGQGEAGGYTF
. | TRBJ1-5 | 12 | TRBV28 | . | TGTGCCAGCAGCGACAGTAGGAGGCCCCAGCATTTT | CASSDSRRPQHF
TRBD1 | TRBJ2-5 | 15 | TRBV4-3 | once | TGCGCCAGCAGCCAGGCCGGGACAGGGGTGGAGACCCAGTACTTC | CASSQAGTGVETQYF